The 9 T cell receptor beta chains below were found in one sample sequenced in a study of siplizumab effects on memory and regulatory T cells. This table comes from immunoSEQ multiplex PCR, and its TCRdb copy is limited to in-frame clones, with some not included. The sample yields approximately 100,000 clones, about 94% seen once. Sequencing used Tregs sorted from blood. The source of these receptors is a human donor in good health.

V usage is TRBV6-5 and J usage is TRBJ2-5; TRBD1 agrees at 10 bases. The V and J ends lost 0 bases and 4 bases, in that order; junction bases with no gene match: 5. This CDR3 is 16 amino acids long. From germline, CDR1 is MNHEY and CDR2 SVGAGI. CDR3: CASSYSSTGGLETQYF. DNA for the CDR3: TGTGCCAGCAGTTACTCCTCGACAGGGGGCCTAGAGACCCAGTACTTC.

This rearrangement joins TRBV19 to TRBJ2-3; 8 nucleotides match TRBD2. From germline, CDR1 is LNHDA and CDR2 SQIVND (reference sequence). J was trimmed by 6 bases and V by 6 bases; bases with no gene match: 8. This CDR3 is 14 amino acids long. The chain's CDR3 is CASRKAGVRDTQYF. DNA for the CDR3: TGTGCCAGTAGGAAAGCGGGGGTGAGGGATACGCAGTATTTT.

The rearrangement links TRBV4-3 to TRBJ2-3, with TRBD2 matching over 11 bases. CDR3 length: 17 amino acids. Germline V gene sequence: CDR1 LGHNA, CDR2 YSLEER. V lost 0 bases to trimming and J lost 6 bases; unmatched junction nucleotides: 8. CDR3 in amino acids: CASSQDRLAGGWDTQYF. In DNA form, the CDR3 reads TGCGCCAGCAGCCAAGATCGGCTAGCGGGAGGTTGGGATACGCAGTATTTT.

The DNA of the CDR3 is TGTGCCTGGAGCGACGGGGTTAACTCTGGAAACACCATATATTTT. Amino acid sequence: CAWSDGVNSGNTIYF. The rearrangement uses TRBV30 and TRBJ1-3; D gene uncertain. Germline CDR1 and CDR2: GTSNPN and SVGIG (reference sequence). The CDR3 runs 15 residues. The V gene lost 3 bases and the J gene lost 0 bases, with 12 bases spanning the gap.

The CDR3 nucleotides are TGTGCCAGCAGGGAGGGGGTCCGAGAGACCCAGTACTTC. It is translated as CASREGVRETQYF. This chain joins TRBV13 and TRBJ2-5; the D call may be TRBD1 or TRBD2 (6 bases each). Germline CDR1 PRHDT, CDR2 FYEKMQ (reference sequence). The CDR3 covers 13 residues. Trimming removed 6 bases from V and 4 bases from J, with 12 bases in between.

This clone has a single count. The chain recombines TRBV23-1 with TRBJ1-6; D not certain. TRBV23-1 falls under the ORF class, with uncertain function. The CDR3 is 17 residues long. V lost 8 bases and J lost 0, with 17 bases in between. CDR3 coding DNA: TGCGCCAGCGGAGTAGACCGGGAGAGCTCCTATAATTCACCCCTCCACTTT. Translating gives CASGVDRESSYNSPLHF.

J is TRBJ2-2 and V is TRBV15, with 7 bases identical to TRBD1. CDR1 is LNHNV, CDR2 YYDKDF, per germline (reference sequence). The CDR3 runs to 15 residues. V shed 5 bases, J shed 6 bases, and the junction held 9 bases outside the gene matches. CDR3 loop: CATSYYRGVPGELFF. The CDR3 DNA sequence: TGTGCCACCAGCTATTACAGGGGAGTGCCCGGGGAGCTGTTTTTT.

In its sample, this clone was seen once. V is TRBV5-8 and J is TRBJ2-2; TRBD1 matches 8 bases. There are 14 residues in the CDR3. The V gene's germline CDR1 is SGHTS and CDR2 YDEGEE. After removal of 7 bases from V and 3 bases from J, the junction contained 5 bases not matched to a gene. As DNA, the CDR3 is TGTGCCAGCGGTCGGACAGGGTACACCGGGGAGCTGTTTTTT. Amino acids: CASGRTGYTGELFF.

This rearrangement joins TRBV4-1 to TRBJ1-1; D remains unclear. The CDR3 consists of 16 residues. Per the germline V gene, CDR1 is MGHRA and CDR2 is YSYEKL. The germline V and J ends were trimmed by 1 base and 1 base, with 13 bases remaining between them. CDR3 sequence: CASSQVLSNRNTEAFF. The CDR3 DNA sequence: TGCGCCAGCAGCCAAGTCTTATCCAACAGGAACACTGAAGCTTTCTTT.